This note documents a single TCR beta chain sequence. The data originate from a study of technical replicates of blood from a few donors. Sequencing was performed with immunoSEQ multiplex PCR; in TCRdb, only in-frame clones are kept and a portion is missing. The sample gives roughly 92,000 clones, 90% to 95% of which show up once; about 0.37% is in the top ten. The V end lost 7 bases, the J end lost 0 bases, and 9 bases lay between the germline ends. CDR3 length equals 13 residues. The germline V gene encodes CDR1 SGHAT and CDR2 FQNNGV. The TCR comes from a human donor in good health. The chain carries TRBV11-2 and TRBJ1-1; TRBD1 is a possible D gene (6 bases). The sample comprised T cells isolated from PBMCs. CDR3: CASTRTVNTEAFF. The DNA of the CDR3 is TGTGCCAGCACCCGGACAGTGAACACTGAAGCTTTCTTT.